This T cell receptor (beta chain) was sequenced in a study of blood T cells in healthy people across ages. For the second PCR, which ran for 7 to 11 cycles, a sample-barcoded 5' primer and a J-beta primer mix were used. TCRdb re-derived calls from the 5' RACE reads in MiXCR, one entry per CDR3 protein. Seen here are roughly 680,000 distinct CDR3 sequences, roughly 21% observed once, and the top ten hold roughly 3.6%. J lost 4 bases, V lost 4 bases, and 6 bases had no gene match. CDR3 length equals 14 residues. Germline-derived CDR1 and CDR2 are SEHNR and FQNEAQ (reference sequence). The study drew donors from healthy Caucasian individuals in Russia aged roughly 6 to 90.

The chain links TRBV7-9 to TRBJ2-5, with 7 bases identical to TRBD2. The sequencing sample was made of blood. This receptor was obtained from a man between 65 and 85 years old in good health. The chain's CDR3 is CASSSKGGRETQYF. CDR3 nucleotide sequence: TGTGCCAGCAGCTCGAAGGGAGGGAGAGAGACCCAGTACTTC.